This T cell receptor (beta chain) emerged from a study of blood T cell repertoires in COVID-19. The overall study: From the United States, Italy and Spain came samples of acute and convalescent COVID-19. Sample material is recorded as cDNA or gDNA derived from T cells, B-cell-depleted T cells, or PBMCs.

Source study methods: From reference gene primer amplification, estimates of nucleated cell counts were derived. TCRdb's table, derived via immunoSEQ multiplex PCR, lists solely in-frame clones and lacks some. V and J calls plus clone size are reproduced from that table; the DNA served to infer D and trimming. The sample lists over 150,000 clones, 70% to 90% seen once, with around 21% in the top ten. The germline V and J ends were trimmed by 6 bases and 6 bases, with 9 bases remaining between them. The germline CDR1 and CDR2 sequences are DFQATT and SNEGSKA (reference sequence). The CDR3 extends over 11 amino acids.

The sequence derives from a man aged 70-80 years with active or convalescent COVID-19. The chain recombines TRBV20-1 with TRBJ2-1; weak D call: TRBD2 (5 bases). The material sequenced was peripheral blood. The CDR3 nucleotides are TGCAGTGCCCTAGCACCCAATGAGCAGTTCTTC. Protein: CSALAPNEQFF.